The present entry profiles one T cell receptor beta chain with its context. Its antigen is not identified. This sample is part of a study of cytomegalovirus exposure and HLA in healthy donors. About the study: Earlier results showed 120 million or so unique TCR beta sequences derived from about 179 million T cells. Study results and caveats: An assumption of roughly uniform sequencing depth across donors underlay the presence/absence analyses. Rare TCR sequences predominated, though certain public TCRs were found in many donors. TCR beta sequences reportedly predicted the HLA-A and HLA-B alleles of most subjects accurately.

The CDR3 loop spans 15 amino acids. Trimming cost V 3 bases and J 6 bases; bases outside gene matches: 9. Germline CDR1 SGHRS, CDR2 YFSETQ. Primers included in the PCR were 60 Vbeta and 13 Jbeta primers. Assay: immunoSEQ multiplex PCR; the TCRdb copy retains only in-frame clones and omits some. The data contain around 100,000 clones, roughly 78% of them singletons. The chain recombines TRBV5-1 with TRBJ1-3; 7 nucleotides line up with TRBD1. The sequencing input was PBMCs. This clonotype originated in a male donor in good health and CMV-seropositive. The CDR3 DNA reads as TGCGCCAGCAGCTCGGAGACAGGGTACGCAAACACCATATATTTT. This sequence encodes CASSSETGYANTIYF.